The present T cell receptor (beta chain) was sequenced within a study of response to subunit inactivated influenza vaccine. Regarding the study as a whole: The authors offered the suggestion that each seasonal influenza vaccination recruits few new T cells.

TCRdb re-analysed the RT-PCR reads in MiXCR, keeping a single row per CDR3 protein. The table includes around 470,000 distinct CDR3 sequences, about 7.2% detected once. This clonotype was seen only a few times. Its target is not known. The CDR3 has 13 amino acids. Germline-derived CDR1 and CDR2 are SGHNT and YYREEE (reference sequence). V was pared by 2 bases and J by 10 bases, with 15 bases between. The clonotype comes from a man aged 50 to 69 who received an inactivated influenza vaccine. V is TRBV5-4 and J is TRBJ1-1, with D unresolved. This specimen consisted of PBMCs from blood, obtained around 2 years after vaccination. The CDR3 nucleotides are TGTGCCAGCAGCTTCACGGCAGGATTAGGAGCTTTCTTT. Translation gives CASSFTAGLGAFF.